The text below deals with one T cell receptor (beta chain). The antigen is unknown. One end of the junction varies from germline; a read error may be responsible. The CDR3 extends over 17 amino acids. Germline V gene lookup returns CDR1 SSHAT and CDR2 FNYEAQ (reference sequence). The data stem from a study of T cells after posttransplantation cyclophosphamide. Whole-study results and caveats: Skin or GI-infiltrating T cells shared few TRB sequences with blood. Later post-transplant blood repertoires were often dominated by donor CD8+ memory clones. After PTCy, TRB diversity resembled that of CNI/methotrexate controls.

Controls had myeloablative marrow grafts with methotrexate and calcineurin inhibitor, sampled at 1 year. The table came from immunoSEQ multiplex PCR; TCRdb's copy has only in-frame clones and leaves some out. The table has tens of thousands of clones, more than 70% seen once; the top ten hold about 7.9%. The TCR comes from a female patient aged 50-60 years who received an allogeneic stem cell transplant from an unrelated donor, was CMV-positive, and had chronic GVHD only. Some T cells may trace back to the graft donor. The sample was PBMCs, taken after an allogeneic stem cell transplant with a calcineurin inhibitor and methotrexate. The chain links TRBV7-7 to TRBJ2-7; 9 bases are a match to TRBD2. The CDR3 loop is CASSFRAGGKDSYEQYF. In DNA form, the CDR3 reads TGTGCTAGCAGCTTTCGAGCGGGGGGAAAGGACTCCTACGAGCAGTACTTC.